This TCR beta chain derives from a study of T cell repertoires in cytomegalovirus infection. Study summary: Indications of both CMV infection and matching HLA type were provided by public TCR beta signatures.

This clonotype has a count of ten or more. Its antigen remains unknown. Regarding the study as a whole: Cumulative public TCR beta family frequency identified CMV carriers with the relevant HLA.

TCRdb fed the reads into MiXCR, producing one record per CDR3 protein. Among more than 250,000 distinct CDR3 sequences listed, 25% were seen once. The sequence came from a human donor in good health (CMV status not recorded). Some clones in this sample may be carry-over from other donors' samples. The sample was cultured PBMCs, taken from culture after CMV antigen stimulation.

The DNA for the CDR3 is TGTGCCAGCAGCTTAGCACAGGGGGCAGGAAGGATGAACACTGAAGCTTTCTTT. It encodes CASSLAQGAGRMNTEAFF. The chain combines TRBV7-8 with TRBJ1-1; TRBD1 matches at 9 bases. V lost 0 bases, J lost 0 bases, and 8 bases stayed unmatched. CDR3 size: 18 residues. Germline values: CDR1 SGHVS, CDR2 FQNEAQ.